Below, 2 T cell receptor beta chains from the same sample are listed, as sequenced in a study of vaccination and CD4 T cells after COVID-19. Sequenced with the Oncomine TCR Beta short-read assay was DNA taken from cultured CD4+ T cells. Scientists extracted genomic DNA from CD4+ T cells grown in culture. Via MiXCR, TCRdb re-called the PCR reads, giving one row per CDR3 protein. In the table there are roughly 9,100 distinct CDR3 sequences, about a third of which are singletons. No antigen has been assigned to these receptors. As to treatment: approximately nine-day PBMC culture with coronavirus spike peptide pools or control peptides (ViraFEST assay). The unexposed donor's CD4+ T cells were collected before the COVID-19 pandemic (2011-2018). Sequencing was carried out using CD4+ T cells from blood, cultured in vitro. The origin of the receptors is a human donor in good health.

This rearrangement joins TRBV20-1 to TRBJ1-1; a possible D gene is TRBD1 (5 bases). V was trimmed by 1 base and J by 0 bases, leaving 6 bases between them. The germline V gene has CDR1 DFQATT and CDR2 SNEGSKA (reference sequence). CDR3 length: 13 amino acids. CDR3 region: CSARGGMNTEAFF. CDR3 bases: TGCAGTGCTAGAGGGGGGATGAACACTGAAGCTTTCTTT.

This chain connects TRBV6-2 or TRBV6-3 to TRBJ1-1; D possibly corresponds to TRBD1 (5 bases). With 10 bases removed from V and 11 bases from J, the gap between germline ends came to 26 bases. The V gene's germline CDR1 is MNHEY and CDR2 SVGEGT. CDR3 length: 14 residues. The CDR3 DNA sequence: TGTGCCACGTTGGGGCGAATGGACCGAGCTTGGGCTTTCTTT. It encodes CATLGRMDRAWAFF.